The 9 T cell receptor beta chains presented below share a single source sample, sequenced in a study of Ad26.COV2.S vaccination and SARS-CoV-2 variants. The treatment was: some 19 received Ad26.COV2.S at low or high dose, single or two shots; roughly five received placebo; per-sample allocation not given. At day 63 after the first vaccine or placebo injection, samples were drawn. Generated by immunoSEQ multiplex PCR, the TCRdb table keeps only in-frame clones and is missing some. The repertoire holds about 470,000 clones, with 90% as singletons. Sequences were derived from peripheral blood, sampled in a trial of Ad26.COV2.S vaccine versus placebo. These receptor sequences come from a person aged 18-65 years who received the Ad26.COV2.S COVID-19 vaccine or a placebo.

The rearrangement uses TRBV5-1 and TRBJ2-1, with D maybe TRBD1 (6 bases). Trimming removed 3 bases at V and 8 bases at J, with 21 bases between. The CDR3 length is 16 residues. Germline V lookup: CDR1 SGHRS, CDR2 YFSETQ. The CDR3, as DNA: TGCGCCAGCAGCTACCGTCCCGGAACAGGGAACGATGAGCAGTTCTTC. Translated, it gives CASSYRPGTGNDEQFF.

The rearrangement uses TRBV9 and TRBJ2-1; no clear D. The CDR3 contains 12 residues. CDR1 and CDR2 (germline): SGDLS, YYNGEE. V lost 0 bases and J 8 bases, leaving 6 bases between the germline ends. The CDR3 DNA follows: TGTGCCAGCAGCGTAGTGTCGCATGAGCAGTTCTTC. Its translation: CASSVVSHEQFF.

This chain connects TRBV9 to TRBJ2-2; 8 bases map to TRBD2. Germline CDR1 SGDLS, CDR2 YYNGEE. The J segment lost 8 bases and the V segment lost 0 bases, leaving 9 bases of the junction unmatched. This CDR3 is built from 16 residues. The chain's CDR3 is CASSVGGTRGLGELFF. The DNA of the CDR3 is TGTGCCAGCAGCGTAGGTGGGACTAGAGGGCTAGGGGAGCTGTTTTTT.

The CDR3, as DNA: TGTGCCAGCAGCCTCGCTTCGGGCGCCGGACTTATCGAGCAGTACTTC. Protein: CASSLASGAGLIEQYF. The chain combines TRBV14 with TRBJ2-7, with a weak D call TRBD2 (5 bases). Germline values: CDR1 SGHDN, CDR2 FVKESK. Trimming removed 4 bases from V and 6 bases from J, with 22 bases in between. CDR3 length: 16 amino acids. The complete variable domain, with remaining parts taken from reference TRBV14 and TRBJ2-7, reads EAGVTQFPSHSVIEKGQTVTLRCDPISGHDNLYWYRRVMGKEIKFLLHFVKESKQDESGMPNNRFLAERTGGTYSTLKVQPAELEDSGVYFCASSLASGAGLIEQYFGPGTRLTVT.

A word on this clone: The identical CDR3 is also encoded by other nucleotide sequences in the sample. The chain recombines TRBV5-1 with TRBJ2-1; a weak D match, TRBD1 (5 bases). CDR1 is SGHRS and CDR2 is YFSETQ in the germline V gene. V dropped 0 bases and J dropped 1 base, with 8 bases sitting between them. The CDR3 loop spans 15 amino acids. The CDR3 protein is CASSLGPGSYNEQFF. The DNA of the CDR3 is TGCGCCAGCAGCTTGGGGCCAGGGTCCTACAATGAGCAGTTCTTC.

The rearrangement joins TRBV24-1 to TRBJ2-5; 10 nucleotides match TRBD2. Germline V gene sequence: CDR1 KGHDR, CDR2 SFDVKD. V was pared by 2 bases and J by 2 bases, with 19 bases of the junction left unmatched. The CDR3 extends over 21 amino acids. In DNA form, the CDR3 reads TGTGCCACCAGTGATTGGGGGGTTGGGAGCGGGAGGGGCGTTCGGCAAGAGACCCAGTACTTC. Translating gives CATSDWGVGSGRGVRQETQYF.

V is TRBV14 and J is TRBJ2-1; D is unclear. Between the trimmed V and J ends, which lost 3 bases and 3 bases, there was a span of 9 bases. Germline V gene lookup returns CDR1 SGHDN and CDR2 FVKESK. The CDR3 spans 14 residues. CDR3 amino acids: CASSQGSFYNEQFF. The CDR3 coding sequence is TGTGCCAGCAGCCAGGGTTCTTTCTACAATGAGCAGTTCTTC.

The V gene is TRBV9, the J gene TRBJ2-4, with a tentative D call TRBD2 (6 bases). CDR3 length equals 12 residues. The germline V gene encodes CDR1 SGDLS and CDR2 YYNGEE. Trimming stripped 3 bases from V and 6 bases from J, with 7 bases between. The CDR3, as DNA: TGTGCCAGCAGCGATAGCGGAAACATTCAGTACTTC. As protein: CASSDSGNIQYF.

The chain has TRBV5-5 and TRBJ2-3; D gene ambiguous. Trimming stripped 0 bases from V and 6 bases from J, with 2 bases between. This CDR3 is built from 11 residues. The germline CDR1 and CDR2 sequences are SGHKS and YYEKEE (reference sequence). The CDR3 protein is CASSLEDTQYF. DNA of the CDR3: TGTGCCAGCAGCTTGGAGGATACGCAGTATTTT.